The clone carrying this T cell receptor beta chain came up a few times. The antigen is unknown. In each case, RNA was isolated and then reverse transcribed into cDNA as the sequencing template. Libraries were prepared by immunoSEQ multiplex PCR; TCRdb keeps only in-frame clonotypes and omits some of them. The top ten clones hold more than 0.7% of a sample with about 160,000 clones, approximately 65% of them seen once. This record comes from a study of CD8+ T cells in alopecia areata. Study at large: The study gave treated patients oral tofacitinib at 5 to 10 mg twice daily. The share of scalp area affected provided the severity score for treated patients.

Treatment described: oral pan-JAK inhibitor, 5-10 mg twice daily. Study outcomes and limitations: Across lesional scalp, and particularly alopecia totalis/universalis, clonality surpassed that of normal scalp. Many expanded lesional clones persisted during tofacitinib (in both scalp and blood).

This receptor was obtained from a human donor with alopecia areata. The source material was CD4+ T cells sorted from blood, sampled at week 4, from a patient treated with tofacitinib.

CDR3 region: CASSPGGLGELFF. Written as DNA, the CDR3 is TGTGCCAGTAGTCCCGGGGGCCTTGGGGAGCTGTTTTTT. The chain couples TRBV19 to TRBJ2-2; the D gene could be TRBD1 or TRBD2 (6 bases each). Germline loops: CDR1 LNHDA, CDR2 SQIVND (reference sequence). V lost 5 bases, J lost 8 bases, and 12 bases lay in between. This CDR3 has 13 amino acids.